The T cell receptor (beta chain) under discussion was sequenced for a study of OX40 agonist ivuxolimab in advanced cancers. About the research overall: Averaging 60 years in age, with a range of about 20 to 90, the cohort was 80% to 90% male. Earlier treatment with anti-PD-1, anti-PD-L1 or anti-CTLA-4 was permitted, and 35% to 40% had received some. General study points: Both blood CD4+ and CD8+ T cells showed clonal growth by week 6 at 0.1 to 3.0 mg/kg.

At cycle 4 day 1, cycle 7 day 1, and baseline, blood was sampled. This clone was seen just once. The target antigen is unknown. Germline V gives CDR1 MDHEN, CDR2 SYDVKM. This CDR3 spans 15 amino acids. Losses at the gene ends were 3 bases for V and 2 bases for J; bases not matched to a gene: 5. TCRdb keeps only in-frame clones here, not all; method: immunoSEQ multiplex PCR. The sample holds 59,000 or so clones, 85% to 90% seen once. The TCR comes from an adult with an advanced solid tumor such as melanoma, head and neck, liver or kidney cancer. The starting material was CD4+ or CD8+ T cells sorted from blood, obtained in a trial of the OX40 agonist ivuxolimab. V usage is TRBV28 and J usage is TRBJ2-7; 9 bases fit TRBD2. CDR3 in amino acids: CASSLRRLAAYEQYF. CDR3 sequence (DNA): TGTGCCAGCAGTTTGAGGAGACTAGCGGCCTACGAGCAGTACTTC.